These T cell receptor beta chains were read from a single sample in a study of T cell responses to AZD1222 COVID-19 vaccine. This table comes from immunoSEQ multiplex PCR, and its TCRdb copy is limited to in-frame clones, with some not included. The data show around 140,000 clones, roughly 90% seen once. The sequenced sample was peripheral blood, obtained 28 days after the second AZD1222 dose. These receptors all stem from an adult who received the AZD1222 COVID-19 vaccine. Both conserved end residues are part of each CDR3. Each record gives: J gene, D gene, clone size, V gene, CDR3 protein, CDR3 DNA. A D gene is named only where the DNA matches it firmly. Size tells how often a clone was seen (once, few, many) or the class of an expanded clone, and some rows leave it out.

j_call: TRBJ1-4; d_call: .; clone_size: .; v_call: TRBV23-1; cdr3_aa: CASSAGGWWEKLFF; cdr3_nt: TGCGCCAGCAGTGCGGGGGGTTGGTGGGAAAAACTGTTTTTT
j_call: TRBJ1-4; d_call: .; clone_size: .; v_call: TRBV21-1; cdr3_aa: CASSKAAATNEKLFF; cdr3_nt: TGTGCCAGCAGCAAAGCTGCAGCAACTAATGAAAAACTGTTTTTT
j_call: TRBJ1-5; d_call: TRBD1; clone_size: .; v_call: TRBV28; cdr3_aa: CASSRRDRRNQPQHF; cdr3_nt: TGTGCCAGCAGTCGCCGGGACAGACGGAATCAGCCCCAGCATTTT
j_call: TRBJ1-3; d_call: .; clone_size: .; v_call: TRBV7-9; cdr3_aa: CASSLNSQETGNTIYF; cdr3_nt: TGTGCCAGCAGCTTAAATTCTCAGGAGACTGGAAACACCATATATTTT
j_call: TRBJ1-2; d_call: .; clone_size: .; v_call: TRBV7-2; cdr3_aa: CASSSPGPRVGYTF; cdr3_nt: TGTGCCAGCAGCTCCCCTGGTCCCAGGGTGGGCTACACCTTC
j_call: TRBJ2-1; d_call: .; clone_size: .; v_call: TRBV7-3; cdr3_aa: CASSLIGSHGNEQFF; cdr3_nt: TGTGCCAGCAGCTTAATAGGGTCCCACGGAAATGAGCAGTTCTTC
j_call: TRBJ1-1; d_call: .; clone_size: .; v_call: TRBV5-6; cdr3_aa: CASSYNQGNAVNTEAFF; cdr3_nt: TGTGCCAGCAGCTATAATCAGGGTAATGCCGTGAACACTGAAGCTTTCTTT
j_call: TRBJ2-7; d_call: TRBD2; clone_size: once; v_call: TRBV24-1; cdr3_aa: CATSDLQRAWQGPSGWYEQYF; cdr3_nt: TGTGCCACCAGTGATTTGCAAAGGGCTTGGCAGGGGCCTAGCGGGTGGTACGAGCAGTACTTC
j_call: TRBJ1-3; d_call: .; clone_size: .; v_call: TRBV5-8; cdr3_aa: CASSLGDSGNTIYF; cdr3_nt: TGTGCCAGCAGCTTGGGGGACTCTGGAAACACCATATATTTT
j_call: TRBJ2-5; d_call: TRBD2; clone_size: .; v_call: TRBV7-9; cdr3_aa: CASSQTSGIETQYF; cdr3_nt: TGTGCCAGCAGCCAGACTAGCGGGATAGAGACCCAGTACTTC
j_call: TRBJ1-3; d_call: TRBD1; clone_size: .; v_call: TRBV4-1; cdr3_aa: CASSFNSRQGVGNTIYF; cdr3_nt: TGCGCCAGCAGCTTCAATTCCCGACAGGGGGTTGGAAACACCATATATTTT
j_call: TRBJ1-5; d_call: TRBD1; clone_size: .; v_call: TRBV19; cdr3_aa: CASSIGRTGGLTLNQPQHF; cdr3_nt: TGTGCCAGTAGTATAGGACGGACAGGGGGCTTAACCCTAAATCAGCCCCAGCATTTT
j_call: TRBJ2-1; d_call: .; clone_size: .; v_call: TRBV14; cdr3_aa: CASSQTLGYNEQFF; cdr3_nt: TGTGCCAGCAGCCAAACCTTAGGGTACAATGAGCAGTTCTTC
j_call: TRBJ1-2; d_call: .; clone_size: many; v_call: TRBV27; cdr3_aa: CASSPLLDDDHNYGYTF; cdr3_nt: TGTGCCAGCAGTCCCCTCCTCGACGACGATCATAACTATGGCTACACCTTC
j_call: TRBJ2-1; d_call: TRBD2; clone_size: .; v_call: TRBV4-1; cdr3_aa: CASSRTSGSPNEQFF; cdr3_nt: TGCGCCAGCAGCCGGACTAGCGGGAGTCCCAATGAGCAGTTCTTC
j_call: TRBJ2-2; d_call: .; clone_size: .; v_call: TRBV29-1; cdr3_aa: CSVRVVGTNTGELFF; cdr3_nt: TGCAGCGTTAGAGTGGTCGGCACCAACACCGGGGAGCTGTTTTTT
j_call: TRBJ1-5; d_call: TRBD1; clone_size: .; v_call: TRBV30; cdr3_aa: CAWGQGADNQPQHF; cdr3_nt: TGTGCCTGGGGTCAGGGGGCGGACAATCAGCCCCAGCATTTT
j_call: TRBJ2-5; d_call: TRBD2; clone_size: .; v_call: TRBV19; cdr3_aa: CASSTLLAGGLKTQYF; cdr3_nt: TGTGCCAGTAGTACATTACTAGCGGGAGGGCTGAAGACCCAGTACTTC
j_call: TRBJ1-1; d_call: .; clone_size: .; v_call: TRBV11-2; cdr3_aa: CASSLDRSTEAFF; cdr3_nt: TGTGCCAGCAGCTTAGATCGGAGCACTGAAGCTTTCTTT
j_call: TRBJ2-1; d_call: TRBD2; clone_size: .; v_call: TRBV28; cdr3_aa: CASRGLGGLDEQFF; cdr3_nt: TGTGCCAGCAGGGGACTAGGGGGTCTAGATGAGCAGTTCTTC